The next 14 T cell receptor beta chains were all read from a single sample in a study of T-cell reconstitution after alpha-beta-depleted transplantation in children. During its preparation, the TCRbeta library received unique molecular identifiers. TCRdb processed the PCR reads anew with MiXCR; each CDR3 protein has one entry. The sample consists of over 550,000 distinct CDR3 sequences, roughly 10% of them appearing once. The sequences come from PBMCs from the stem cell graft donor, collected from the stem cell graft. The receptor set was obtained from a human donor who donated a stem cell graft to a child with acute myeloid leukemia.

In its sample, this clonotype was seen many times. This chain joins TRBV6-4 and TRBJ2-1, with D possibly TRBD1 on 5 matching bases. The CDR3 contains 11 residues. Trimming left V 5 bases short and J 15 bases short, with 14 bases between. Per the germline V gene, CDR1 is MRHNA and CDR2 is SNTAGT. CDR3: CASSSGFVLFF. DNA for the CDR3: TGTGCCAGCAGTTCAGGGTTTGTCCTGTTCTTC.

There are a few counts of this clonotype. The chain employs TRBV9 and TRBJ2-7; possible D gene TRBD2, 6 bases. Germline CDR1 reads SGDLS; CDR2 reads YYNGEE. CDR3 length: 14 residues. Trimming removed 3 bases from V and 6 bases from J, with 16 bases in between. CDR3 protein: CASSARESGSEQYF. As DNA, the CDR3 is TGTGCCAGCAGCGCCCGGGAGTCGGGGAGCGAGCAGTACTTC.

The chain uses TRBV11-2 and TRBJ2-4; 13 positions match TRBD2. The CDR3 spans 19 residues. Per germline, CDR1 SGHAT and CDR2 FQNNGV. Trimming cost V 4 bases and J 0 bases; bases outside gene matches: 9. The CDR3 sequence is CASSSTSGGGPLAKNIQYF. CDR3 DNA sequence: TGTGCCAGCAGCTCCACTAGCGGGGGGGGCCCCCTAGCCAAAAACATTCAGTACTTC.

This clonotype was seen only a few times. The J gene is TRBJ2-7, the V gene TRBV7-8, with D perhaps matching TRBD2 (5 bases). V was pared by 0 bases and J by 5 bases, with 8 bases between. This CDR3 comprises 13 residues. Germline assignment: CDR1 SGHVS and CDR2 FQNEAQ. CDR3 nucleotide sequence: TGTGCCAGCAGCTTAGCCGGGAAACACGAGCAGTACTTC. It is translated as CASSLAGKHEQYF.

The chain carries TRBV20-1 and TRBJ1-5; D remains ambiguous. CDR1 and CDR2 from the germline V gene are DFQATT and SNEGSKA (reference sequence). The length of the CDR3 is 17 residues. CDR3: CCARPARQSVASKPQHF. The CDR3 DNA sequence: TGCTGCGCTAGGCCCGCGCGGCAGAGTGTCGCTTCGAAGCCCCAGCATTTT.

This rearrangement joins TRBV3-1 to TRBJ2-2; D possibly corresponds to TRBD2 (6 bases). V was clipped by 4 bases and J by 3 bases, with 15 bases between them. CDR1 is LGHDT, CDR2 YNNKEL, per germline (reference sequence). This CDR3 is built from 16 residues. CDR3: CASSPVGGTDTGELFF. The CDR3 nucleotides read TGTGCCAGCAGCCCCGTCGGAGGGACGGACACCGGGGAGCTGTTTTTT.

This chain joins TRBV27 and TRBJ1-2; no clear D. Germline CDR1 is MNHEY and CDR2 is SMNVEV (reference sequence). The CDR3 consists of 13 residues. V lost 6 bases, J lost 2 bases, and 10 bases lay in between. CDR3 in amino acids: CASRSDLNYGYTF. The DNA of the CDR3 is TGTGCCAGCAGGTCGGATTTAAACTATGGCTACACCTTC.

This clonotype was observed many times. The chain carries TRBV6-2 or TRBV6-3 and TRBJ2-7, with D perhaps TRBD1 or TRBD2 (5 bases each). The germline V gene encodes CDR1 MNHEY and CDR2 SVGEGT. CDR3 length equals 14 residues. The V end lost 2 bases, the J end lost 0 bases, and 8 bases lay between the germline ends. The CDR3 region has the DNA TGTGCCAGCAGTTACGGGGGAAACTCCTACGAGCAGTACTTC. Protein product: CASSYGGNSYEQYF.

The J gene is TRBJ2-1, the V gene TRBV12-3 or TRBV12-4, with D maybe TRBD2 (5 bases). The CDR3 sequence is 15 residues long. Trimming took off 7 bases at V and 0 bases at J, with 13 bases between the two ends. In DNA, the CDR3 is TGTGCCAGCAAGTCTCTAGCCACCTCCTACAATGAGCAGTTCTTC. Amino acid sequence: CASKSLATSYNEQFF.

This clonotype appeared a few times. The CDR3 protein is CSVEVSSYGYTF. CDR3 sequence (DNA): TGCAGCGTTGAAGTGAGCAGCTATGGCTACACCTTC. V gene TRBV29-1 combines with J gene TRBJ1-2; D gene unclear. V was clipped by 1 base and J by 4 bases, with 7 bases between them. The CDR3 covers 12 residues. Per the germline V gene, CDR1 is SQVTM and CDR2 is ANQGSEA.

This clonotype showed up just a few times. The chain recombines TRBV7-9 with TRBJ2-1; D is unresolved. The CDR3 runs 17 residues. Germline values: CDR1 SEHNR, CDR2 FQNEAQ (reference sequence). V lost 4 bases and J 5 bases, leaving 21 bases between the germline ends. The CDR3 sequence: CASSSILAPAANNEQFF. CDR3 coding DNA: TGTGCCAGCAGCTCTATATTGGCCCCGGCTGCTAACAATGAGCAGTTCTTC. The full variable domain, in which reference TRBV7-9 and TRBJ2-1 provide the parts outside the CDR3, is DTGVSQNPRHKITKRGQNVTFRCDPISEHNRLYWYRQTLGQGPEFLTYFQNEAQLEKSRLLSDRFSAERPKGSFSTLEIQRTEQGDSAMYLCASSSILAPAANNEQFFGPGTRLTVL.

This clonotype occurred a few times. V and J are TRBV29-1 and TRBJ2-1; TRBD2 might be the D (5 bases). Deletions cut 6 bases from V and 10 bases from J, with 19 bases between. The CDR3 length is 13 residues. Per the germline V gene, CDR1 is SQVTM and CDR2 is ANQGSEA. CDR3 sequence: CSVQRVREREQFF. The CDR3 DNA reads TGCAGCGTGCAACGCGTCCGGGAAAGGGAGCAGTTCTTC.

There are a few counts of this clonotype. This chain uses TRBV20-1 with TRBJ2-1, with 13 bases lining up with TRBD2. V gave up 5 bases and J gave up 0 bases; unmatched junction bases: 10. The CDR3 extends over 18 amino acids. The germline CDR1 and CDR2 sequences are DFQATT and SNEGSKA (reference sequence). The CDR3 loop reads CSARILAGGQFSYNEQFF. The CDR3 nucleotides read TGCAGTGCTCGAATACTAGCGGGAGGGCAATTCTCCTACAATGAGCAGTTCTTC.

This clonotype was detected a few times. The J gene is TRBJ2-1, the V gene TRBV27; 8 bases line up with TRBD2. CDR1 and CDR2 from the germline V gene are MNHEY and SMNVEV (reference sequence). This CDR3 comprises 17 residues. V lost 3 bases to trimming and J lost 3 bases; unmatched junction nucleotides: 10. In DNA form, the CDR3 reads TGTGCCAGCAGTTTCTTAGCCGGGACTAGTCTCTACAATGAGCAGTTCTTC. Translated: CASSFLAGTSLYNEQFF.